This T cell receptor beta chain appears in the sequencing data of a study of CD8 T cells in ankylosing spondylitis. TCRdb passed the 5' RACE reads through MiXCR, listing each CDR3 protein once. In the table there are 340,000 or so distinct CDR3 sequences, 14% to 15% of which are singletons. Notes on the study in general: What appeared characteristic of ankylosing spondylitis blood was a TCR beta motif of several highly homologous variants. From matched ankylosing spondylitis synovial fluid, disease-linked clones were reportedly recovered at significantly enriched levels. Disease-linked clones bore a CD8+ phenotype, appearing relatively rarely in peripheral blood.

This clonotype occurred a few times. Antigen: not known. This CDR3 comprises 16 residues. Trimming removed 5 bases from V and 0 bases from J; junction bases left unmatched: 7. Germline V gives CDR1 SGHRS, CDR2 YFSETQ. The material sequenced was blood, either unsorted or a sorted T cell fraction (not recorded which). This TCR was recovered from a male donor with ankylosing spondylitis or in good health (not recorded which). The chain joins TRBV5-1 to TRBJ2-2; TRBD1 aligns across 7 bases. CDR3 in amino acids: CASSAYRGTNTGELFF. The CDR3 DNA reads TGCGCCAGCAGTGCCTACAGGGGTACGAACACCGGGGAGCTGTTTTTT.